The rows below give T cell receptor beta chains drawn from one sample of a study of cytomegalovirus exposure and HLA in healthy donors. The assay was immunoSEQ multiplex PCR, and TCRdb's table has in-frame clones only and misses some. Of 200,000 to 250,000 clones listed, more than 75% are singletons. Input material: PBMCs. These receptors were taken from a man aged 18 to 35 in good health and CMV-seropositive. CDR3s include the opening cysteine and the closing phenylalanine or tryptophan. The order of the fields is clone size, D gene, V gene, J gene, CDR3 protein, CDR3 DNA. D genes are given only for firm matches. Expanded clones get a size class; other rows say once, few or many, or leave the size out.

clone size: .; D gene: TRBD1; V gene: TRBV11-2; J gene: TRBJ2-7; CDR3 protein: CASSLGGQVYEQYF; CDR3 DNA: TGTGCCAGCAGCTTAGGTGGACAGGTCTACGAGCAGTACTTC
clone size: .; D gene: .; V gene: TRBV12-5; J gene: TRBJ2-1; CDR3 protein: CASGLGVAEYNEQFF; CDR3 DNA: TGTGCTAGTGGTTTGGGGGTAGCGGAGTACAATGAGCAGTTCTTC
clone size: few; D gene: .; V gene: TRBV28; J gene: TRBJ2-3; CDR3 protein: CASSQRRDTQYF; CDR3 DNA: TGTGCCAGCAGCCAGCGAAGAGATACGCAGTATTTT
clone size: .; D gene: .; V gene: TRBV19; J gene: TRBJ2-1; CDR3 protein: CASTREALTSSYNEQFF; CDR3 DNA: TGTGCCAGTACGAGGGAGGCCCTTACTAGCTCCTACAATGAGCAGTTCTTC
clone size: .; D gene: TRBD2; V gene: TRBV7-2; J gene: TRBJ2-5; CDR3 protein: CASSLIGGETQYF; CDR3 DNA: TGTGCCAGCAGCTTAATCGGGGGGGAGACCCAGTACTTC
clone size: .; D gene: .; V gene: TRBV9; J gene: TRBJ2-7; CDR3 protein: CASSPWTESYEQYF; CDR3 DNA: TGTGCCAGCAGCCCCTGGACAGAGTCCTACGAGCAGTACTTC
clone size: .; D gene: TRBD2; V gene: TRBV7-9; J gene: TRBJ2-1; CDR3 protein: CASSRGRGTYNEQFF; CDR3 DNA: TGTGCCAGCAGTCGCGGGAGAGGCACCTACAATGAGCAGTTCTTC
clone size: .; D gene: TRBD1; V gene: TRBV29-1; J gene: TRBJ1-2; CDR3 protein: CSVVETGVNGYTF; CDR3 DNA: TGCAGCGTCGTCGAGACAGGGGTTAATGGCTACACCTTC
clone size: .; D gene: .; V gene: TRBV29-1; J gene: TRBJ2-3; CDR3 protein: CSGTRDTRLTDTQYF; CDR3 DNA: TGCAGCGGAACCCGGGACACAAGACTCACAGATACGCAGTATTTT
clone size: once; D gene: .; V gene: TRBV27; J gene: TRBJ2-1; CDR3 protein: CASSQSDPLYNEQFF; CDR3 DNA: TGTGCCAGCAGCCAGAGCGACCCGCTATACAATGAGCAGTTCTTC
clone size: .; D gene: .; V gene: TRBV7-9; J gene: TRBJ2-7; CDR3 protein: CASSPEGSYEQYF; CDR3 DNA: TGTGCCAGCAGCCCGGAGGGCTCCTACGAGCAGTACTTC
clone size: .; D gene: .; V gene: TRBV10-3; J gene: TRBJ2-3; CDR3 protein: CAISGARTPRTDTQYF; CDR3 DNA: TGTGCCATCAGTGGAGCCAGAACACCTCGCACAGATACGCAGTATTTT
clone size: .; D gene: .; V gene: TRBV5-1; J gene: TRBJ2-3; CDR3 protein: CASSHTSTDTQYF; CDR3 DNA: TGCGCCAGCAGCCACACTAGCACAGATACGCAGTATTTT
clone size: .; D gene: .; V gene: TRBV18; J gene: TRBJ2-7; CDR3 protein: CASSPPLRIDQYF; CDR3 DNA: TGTGCCAGCTCACCACCTCTCAGAATCGACCAGTACTTC
clone size: .; D gene: .; V gene: TRBV6-4; J gene: TRBJ1-1; CDR3 protein: CASSGRSVTEAFF; CDR3 DNA: TGTGCCAGCAGTGGCCGGTCGGTCACTGAAGCTTTCTTT
clone size: .; D gene: .; V gene: TRBV7-9; J gene: TRBJ1-1; CDR3 protein: CASSLAGPEKAFF; CDR3 DNA: TGTGCCAGCAGCTTAGCGGGGCCTGAGAAAGCTTTCTTT
clone size: .; D gene: .; V gene: TRBV11-3; J gene: TRBJ2-7; CDR3 protein: CASSLGGSRGEQYF; CDR3 DNA: TGTGCCAGCAGCTTAGGGGGGTCGCGGGGCGAGCAGTACTTC
clone size: .; D gene: .; V gene: TRBV29-1; J gene: TRBJ2-7; CDR3 protein: CSVAYPGMGAYEQYF; CDR3 DNA: TGCAGCGTTGCATATCCTGGGATGGGGGCCTACGAGCAGTACTTC
clone size: .; D gene: TRBD2; V gene: TRBV6-5; J gene: TRBJ2-7; CDR3 protein: CASSYRGSRYEQYF; CDR3 DNA: TGTGCCAGCAGTTACCGCGGGAGTCGCTACGAGCAGTACTTC
clone size: .; D gene: TRBD1; V gene: TRBV5-1; J gene: TRBJ2-7; CDR3 protein: CASSEGTGPLYYEQYF; CDR3 DNA: TGCGCCAGCAGCGAGGGGACAGGGCCCTTGTACTACGAGCAGTACTTC
clone size: once; D gene: TRBD1; V gene: TRBV18; J gene: TRBJ1-4; CDR3 protein: CASSYTGASEKLFF; CDR3 DNA: TGTGCCAGCTCATACACAGGGGCGTCGGAAAAACTGTTTTTT
clone size: few; D gene: TRBD2; V gene: TRBV15; J gene: TRBJ2-7; CDR3 protein: CATSPSGEHYEQYF; CDR3 DNA: TGTGCCACCAGCCCTAGCGGAGAGCACTACGAGCAGTACTTC
clone size: .; D gene: TRBD1; V gene: TRBV6-5; J gene: TRBJ1-1; CDR3 protein: CASSYVAGGTEAFF; CDR3 DNA: TGTGCCAGCAGTTACGTAGCAGGGGGCACTGAAGCTTTCTTT
clone size: .; D gene: .; V gene: TRBV5-4; J gene: TRBJ2-3; CDR3 protein: CASSLTSLFTDTQYF; CDR3 DNA: TGTGCCAGCAGCCTCACTAGCCTATTCACAGATACGCAGTATTTT
clone size: once; D gene: .; V gene: TRBV5-1; J gene: TRBJ2-5; CDR3 protein: CASSPGEPGTQYF; CDR3 DNA: TGCGCCAGCAGCCCGGGGGAGCCGGGGACCCAGTACTTC
clone size: .; D gene: TRBD2; V gene: TRBV29-1; J gene: TRBJ2-3; CDR3 protein: CSVASGYADTQYF; CDR3 DNA: TGCAGCGTTGCTAGCGGGTATGCAGATACGCAGTATTTT
clone size: .; D gene: .; V gene: TRBV5-8; J gene: TRBJ1-5; CDR3 protein: CASSFTQTGTNQPQHF; CDR3 DNA: TGTGCCAGCAGCTTTACCCAAACCGGGACCAATCAGCCCCAGCATTTT
clone size: .; D gene: .; V gene: TRBV29-1; J gene: TRBJ2-7; CDR3 protein: CSVGQIRSSYEQYF; CDR3 DNA: TGCAGCGTCGGACAGATCCGCAGTTCCTACGAGCAGTACTTC
clone size: .; D gene: .; V gene: TRBV11-2; J gene: TRBJ2-7; CDR3 protein: CASSLANPNRRGYEQYF; CDR3 DNA: TGTGCCAGCAGCTTAGCAAACCCAAACCGGAGGGGATACGAGCAGTACTTC
clone size: .; D gene: .; V gene: TRBV5-1; J gene: TRBJ2-1; CDR3 protein: CASSFQGRNEQFF; CDR3 DNA: TGCGCCAGCAGCTTCCAGGGGCGAAATGAGCAGTTCTTC
clone size: .; D gene: TRBD1; V gene: TRBV2; J gene: TRBJ2-7; CDR3 protein: CASRQGKTISYEQYF; CDR3 DNA: TGTGCCAGCAGACAGGGGAAAACGATCTCCTACGAGCAGTACTTC
clone size: .; D gene: .; V gene: TRBV15; J gene: TRBJ2-5; CDR3 protein: CATSRGPLETQYF; CDR3 DNA: TGTGCCACCAGCAGAGGGCCTCTAGAGACCCAGTACTTC
clone size: .; D gene: .; V gene: TRBV27; J gene: TRBJ2-7; CDR3 protein: CASSLSEPPYEQYF; CDR3 DNA: TGTGCCAGCAGTTTATCTGAACCACCCTACGAGCAGTACTTC
clone size: many; D gene: TRBD2; V gene: TRBV6-1; J gene: TRBJ2-7; CDR3 protein: CATTGLAGEPYEQYF; CDR3 DNA: TGTGCCACTACCGGACTAGCGGGAGAACCCTACGAGCAGTACTTC
clone size: .; D gene: .; V gene: TRBV10-1; J gene: TRBJ2-7; CDR3 protein: CASRDSTYEQYF; CDR3 DNA: TGCGCCAGCAGGGACAGTACCTACGAGCAGTACTTC
clone size: .; D gene: TRBD1; V gene: TRBV6-5; J gene: TRBJ1-1; CDR3 protein: CASSFAGGNTEAFF; CDR3 DNA: TGTGCCAGCAGCTTCGCAGGGGGGAACACTGAAGCTTTCTTT
clone size: .; D gene: .; V gene: TRBV6-5; J gene: TRBJ1-1; CDR3 protein: CASSYSPSLLNTEAFF; CDR3 DNA: TGTGCCAGCAGTTACTCGCCCTCGCTTTTGAACACTGAAGCTTTCTTT
clone size: .; D gene: TRBD1; V gene: TRBV5-4; J gene: TRBJ1-2; CDR3 protein: CASSLPGGAGYGYTF; CDR3 DNA: TGTGCCAGCAGCTTGCCAGGGGGCGCCGGGTATGGCTACACCTTC
clone size: few; D gene: .; V gene: TRBV19; J gene: TRBJ1-5; CDR3 protein: CASSIGTFKSQPQHF; CDR3 DNA: TGTGCCAGTAGTATCGGGACGTTCAAAAGTCAGCCCCAGCATTTT
clone size: .; D gene: .; V gene: TRBV4-1; J gene: TRBJ1-1; CDR3 protein: CASSQVSGEAFF; CDR3 DNA: TGCGCCAGCAGCCAAGTGTCCGGTGAAGCTTTCTTT
clone size: .; D gene: .; V gene: TRBV11-2; J gene: TRBJ2-5; CDR3 protein: CASSLGAGNQETQYF; CDR3 DNA: TGTGCCAGCAGCTTAGGAGCAGGGAACCAAGAGACCCAGTACTTC
clone size: .; D gene: .; V gene: TRBV4-2; J gene: TRBJ1-1; CDR3 protein: CASSLSSSGGWNTEAFF; CDR3 DNA: TGTGCCAGCAGCCTCAGCTCCTCCGGCGGGTGGAACACTGAAGCTTTCTTT